The T cell receptor beta chain under discussion was sequenced for a study of shared clonotypes between healthy human individuals. The length of the CDR3 is 17 residues. J lost 1 base, V lost 1 base, and 6 bases had no gene match. CDR1 and CDR2 (germline): MGHRA, YSYEKL. Every immunoSEQ plate was one replicate of a subset's evenly spread DNA. The assay was immunoSEQ multiplex PCR, and TCRdb's table has in-frame clones only and misses some. The data show 2.5 million or so clones, roughly 92% seen once. The genes are TRBV4-1 and TRBJ2-5; TRBD2 aligns across 10 bases. The sequenced sample was naive CD4+ T cells sorted from blood. Subset described: CD45RA+ positively selected. The sequence was collected from a man younger than 30 in good health. The CDR3 here is CASSQGPSGGFQETQYF. For the CDR3, the DNA is TGCGCCAGCAGCCAAGGGCCTAGCGGGGGCTTCCAAGAGACCCAGTACTTC.